Listed below are T cell receptor beta chains from one sample, sequenced in a study of OX40 agonist ivuxolimab in advanced cancers. TCRdb's copy holds only in-frame clones and misses some; the assay was immunoSEQ multiplex PCR. The sample lists more than 75,000 clones; around 83% were seen once. The sequencing here drew on CD4+ or CD8+ T cells sorted from blood, taken in a trial of the OX40 agonist ivuxolimab. These TCRs come from an adult with an advanced solid tumor such as melanoma, head and neck, liver or kidney cancer. Both conserved end residues are part of each CDR3. D genes are given only for firm matches. Rows give clone size only sometimes, using once, few, many, or a class for an expanded clone.

j_call clone_size v_call d_call cdr3_aa cdr3_nt
TRBJ1-2 NA TRBV14 TRBD1 CASSQRMDRGGGYTF TGTGCCAGCAGCCAAAGAATGGACAGGGGCGGCGGCTACACCTTC
TRBJ2-2 NA TRBV19 NA CASSMMWGRGSGELFF TGTGCCAGTAGTATGATGTGGGGAAGGGGTTCCGGGGAGCTGTTTTTT
TRBJ2-7 NA TRBV12-5 NA CASVTDYPYEQYF TGTGCTAGTGTAACGGACTACCCCTACGAGCAGTACTTC
TRBJ2-7 NA TRBV14 TRBD1 CASSQPGTGKPYEQYF TGTGCCAGCAGCCAACCCGGGACAGGGAAGCCCTACGAGCAGTACTTC
TRBJ1-1 NA TRBV29-1 TRBD1 CSVENQGATEAFF TGCAGCGTTGAAAACCAGGGGGCTACTGAAGCTTTCTTT
TRBJ1-5 NA TRBV27 NA CASSKEGRYSNQPQHF TGTGCCAGCAGCAAAGAGGGGAGATATAGCAATCAGCCCCAGCATTTT
TRBJ2-5 NA TRBV25-1 NA CASRDQGAQETQYF TGTGCCAGCAGAGATCAGGGTGCCCAAGAGACCCAGTACTTC
TRBJ1-5 NA TRBV7-9 TRBD1 CASSPGQGNQPQHF TGTGCCAGCAGCCCGGGACAGGGGAATCAGCCCCAGCATTTT
TRBJ2-1 NA TRBV7-2 NA CASSYYGEQFF TGTGCCAGCAGCTACTACGGCGAGCAGTTCTTC
TRBJ2-4 NA TRBV4-3 TRBD2 CASSQTGGYIQYF TGCGCCAGCAGCCAGACCGGGGGGTACATTCAGTACTTC
TRBJ1-4 NA TRBV9 TRBD1 CASSSRQGKLFF TGTGCCAGCAGCTCTCGACAGGGCAAACTGTTTTTT
TRBJ1-4 NA TRBV6-1 NA CAAARGVINEKLFF TGTGCCGCCGCAAGGGGGGTAATCAATGAAAAACTGTTTTTT
TRBJ1-1 few TRBV9 NA CASLRLQGRRNTEAFF TGTGCCAGCCTTAGATTGCAGGGGAGGAGGAACACTGAAGCTTTCTTT
TRBJ1-6 NA TRBV28 TRBD1 CASSLGTVTSPLHF TGTGCCAGCAGTTTGGGGACAGTCACTTCACCCCTCCACTTT
TRBJ1-1 NA TRBV5-4 TRBD1 CASSQGGGGFTEAFF TGTGCCAGCAGCCAGGGGGGAGGGGGCTTCACTGAAGCTTTCTTT
TRBJ1-6 NA TRBV2 NA CASTMTRTNNSPLHF TGTGCCAGCACCATGACAAGAACCAATAATTCACCCCTCCACTTT
TRBJ2-7 NA TRBV2 TRBD1 CASTGQGAYEQYF TGTGCCAGCACGGGACAGGGGGCCTACGAGCAGTACTTC
TRBJ2-7 once TRBV7-2 TRBD1 CASSRTGNRDEQYF TGTGCCAGCAGCCGGACAGGGAATCGCGACGAGCAGTACTTC
TRBJ1-1 NA TRBV10-3 NA CAISDPEGDRNTEAFF TGTGCCATCAGTGACCCTGAAGGCGACAGGAACACTGAAGCTTTCTTT
TRBJ2-2 once TRBV10-3 TRBD1 CAIQGANTGELFF TGTGCCATACAGGGGGCGAACACCGGGGAGCTGTTTTTT
TRBJ2-7 medium-sized TRBV2 TRBD2 CASSFSGYEQYF TGTGCCAGCAGTTTTAGCGGGTACGAGCAGTACTTC
TRBJ1-4 NA TRBV19 NA CASSPGEGGSEKLFF TGTGCCAGTAGTCCCGGGGAAGGTGGAAGTGAAAAACTGTTTTTT
TRBJ1-2 NA TRBV5-4 NA CASSSPKQAVANYGYTF TGTGCCAGCAGCTCACCCAAGCAAGCTGTAGCTAACTATGGCTACACCTTC
TRBJ2-1 NA TRBV2 TRBD2 CASSEVRLAGLYNEQFF TGTGCCAGCAGTGAAGTCCGACTAGCGGGGCTCTACAATGAGCAGTTCTTC
TRBJ2-7 NA TRBV5-4 TRBD2 CASSLGGGGPYEQYF TGTGCCAGCAGCCTCGGAGGCGGGGGACCCTACGAGCAGTACTTC
TRBJ1-2 NA TRBV2 NA CASSERRVKGYTF TGTGCCAGCAGTGAACGCAGGGTAAAGGGCTACACCTTC
TRBJ2-3 NA TRBV7-9 NA CASSASTDTQYF TGTGCCAGCAGCGCCAGCACAGATACGCAGTATTTT
TRBJ2-1 NA TRBV4-3 NA CATMPVLGENEQFF TGCGCCACCATGCCAGTACTGGGGGAGAATGAGCAGTTCTTC
TRBJ2-5 NA TRBV9 TRBD2 CASSTGGASGKETQYF TGTGCCAGCAGCACCGGGGGGGCTAGCGGTAAAGAGACCCAGTACTTC
TRBJ1-5 NA TRBV5-1 NA CASSPNPGGQPQHF TGCGCCAGCAGCCCCAATCCGGGGGGTCAGCCCCAGCATTTT
TRBJ1-2 NA TRBV2 TRBD1 CASARTGGYYGYTF TGTGCCAGCGCTAGGACAGGGGGTTACTATGGCTACACCTTC
TRBJ1-1 NA TRBV7-8 NA CASSFPGSEAFF TGTGCCAGCAGCTTCCCCGGTAGCGAAGCTTTCTTT
TRBJ1-3 once TRBV6-1 NA CASGPNTIYF TGTGCCAGCGGTCCAAACACCATATATTTT
TRBJ1-1 NA TRBV12-5 TRBD1 CASGLPSGTGNFEAFF TGTGCTAGTGGTCTACCGAGTGGGACAGGGAATTTCGAAGCTTTCTTT
TRBJ2-1 NA TRBV5-4 NA CASSLPLAQSNEQFF TGTGCCAGCAGCTTGCCGCTAGCGCAGTCGAATGAGCAGTTCTTC
TRBJ2-3 NA TRBV5-1 NA CASSLGRTDTQYF TGCGCCAGCAGCTTGGGGCGCACAGATACGCAGTATTTT
TRBJ2-3 NA TRBV5-1 NA CASSLAREMSGDADTQYF TGCGCCAGCAGCTTGGCCAGGGAGATGAGCGGCGATGCAGATACGCAGTATTTT
TRBJ2-1 NA TRBV9 TRBD2 CASSVVETSGGVSSYNEQFF TGTGCCAGCAGCGTAGTTGAGACTAGCGGGGGGGTCAGCTCCTACAATGAGCAGTTCTTC
TRBJ1-5 once TRBV27 NA CASSLWAGDSQPQHF TGTGCCAGCAGTTTATGGGCAGGGGATAGTCAGCCCCAGCATTTT
TRBJ2-3 NA TRBV14 NA CASSQEGWPDTQYF TGTGCCAGCAGCCAAGAGGGTTGGCCAGATACGCAGTATTTT
TRBJ2-3 NA TRBV5-1 TRBD2 CASSWTSGEHTDTQYF TGCGCCAGCAGCTGGACTAGCGGGGAACACACAGATACGCAGTATTTT
TRBJ2-1 NA TRBV29-1 TRBD2 CSVSGRAYNEQFF TGCAGCGTTAGCGGGAGGGCCTACAATGAGCAGTTCTTC